This T cell receptor beta chain was sequenced for a study of blood T cell repertoires in COVID-19. This CDR3 contains 10 residues. Between the trimmed V and J ends, which lost 11 bases and 5 bases, there was a span of 10 bases. Germline assignment: CDR1 LGHDT and CDR2 YNNKEL (reference sequence). Measured with immunoSEQ multiplex PCR; TCRdb has only the in-frame clones, and not every one. The repertoire holds approximately 300,000 clones, with around 90% as singletons. This sequence originates from a man aged 18-30 years with active or convalescent COVID-19. V is TRBV3-1 (or the pseudogene TRBV3-2) and J is TRBJ2-7; D possibly corresponds to TRBD2 (6 bases). Sequenced: peripheral blood. The chain's CDR3 is CALGGNEQYF. In DNA, the CDR3 is TGTGCCTTAGGAGGGAACGAGCAGTACTTC.